The 15 T cell receptor beta chains below were found in one sample sequenced in a study of response to subunit inactivated influenza vaccine. MiXCR, run by TCRdb on the RT-PCR reads, gives a single entry per CDR3 protein. The table shows hundreds of thousands of distinct CDR3 sequences, with approximately 18% occurring only once. Sample: PBMCs from blood, taken 4 to 6 days after vaccination. These receptors were obtained from a man between 50 and 59 years old who received an inactivated influenza vaccine.

In its sample, this clonotype was seen a few times. The chain employs TRBV7-9 and TRBJ2-7; the D call may be TRBD1 or TRBD2 (6 bases each). This CDR3 is 16 amino acids long. CDR1 SEHNR and CDR2 FQNEAQ come from the germline V gene (reference sequence). Deletions cut 2 bases from V and 3 bases from J, with 17 bases between. CDR3 protein: CASSLTRDTFDYEQYF. For the CDR3, the DNA is TGTGCCAGCAGCTTAACGCGGGACACCTTTGACTACGAGCAGTACTTC.

This clonotype appeared many times. V usage is TRBV5-5 and J usage is TRBJ1-2; perhaps TRBD1 as D (6 bases). Germline loops: CDR1 SGHKS, CDR2 YYEKEE (reference sequence). Trimming took off 0 bases at V and 5 bases at J, with 20 bases between the two ends. The CDR3 spans 17 residues. This CDR3 is CASSLVVSRGGDYGYTF. The CDR3 nucleotides read TGTGCCAGCAGCTTGGTGGTGAGCAGGGGAGGTGATTATGGCTACACCTTC. Complete variable domain (other parts from reference TRBV5-5 and TRBJ1-2): DAGVTQSPTHLIKTRGQQVTLRCSPISGHKSVSWYQQVLGQGPQFIFQYYEKEERGRGNFPDRFSARQFPNYSSELNVNALLLGDSALYLCASSLVVSRGGDYGYTFGSGTRLTVV.

Many counts were recorded for this clonotype. The rearrangement joins TRBV20-1 to TRBJ2-2; a possible D gene is TRBD2 (5 bases). The CDR3 length is 15 residues. Trimming removed 2 bases from V and 6 bases from J, with 16 bases in between. CDR1 DFQATT and CDR2 SNEGSKA come from the germline V gene (reference sequence). DNA of the CDR3: TGCAGTGCTAGAACCGCCCGGAGAGCGGCCGGGGAGCTGTTTTTT. It specifies CSARTARRAAGELFF.

The gene calls are TRBV20-1 and TRBJ2-7; D not resolved. Germline V lookup: CDR1 DFQATT, CDR2 SNEGSKA (reference sequence). CDR3 length: 11 residues. V gave up 5 bases and J gave up 5 bases, with 10 bases separating them. CDR3 nucleotide sequence: TGCAGTGCTCCCCTCAGCAACGAGCAGTACTTC. It encodes CSAPLSNEQYF.

This clonotype was observed a handful of times. V usage is TRBV20-1 and J usage is TRBJ2-3; D may be TRBD2 (5 bases). Trimming shortened V by 1 base and J by 4 bases, and 9 bases separated the two germline ends. The CDR3 spans 13 residues. Looked up from germline, CDR1 is DFQATT and CDR2 is SNEGSKA (reference sequence). The CDR3 loop reads CSARGMGADTQYF. The CDR3 nucleotides are TGCAGTGCTAGAGGGATGGGAGCAGATACGCAGTATTTT.

This clonotype was seen only a few times. The V and J genes are TRBV25-1 and TRBJ2-7; D may be TRBD1 (5 bases). Germline V gene sequence: CDR1 MGHDK, CDR2 SYGVNS. The V end lost 8 bases, the J end lost 0 bases, and 8 bases lay between the germline ends. This CDR3 has 12 residues. The CDR3, as DNA: TGTGCCAGCCAGGGAAACTCCTACGAGCAGTACTTC. It specifies CASQGNSYEQYF.

V gene TRBV3-1 combines with J gene TRBJ2-7, with D perhaps TRBD2 (5 bases). Trimming removed 1 base at V and 4 bases at J, with 14 bases between. Looked up from germline, CDR1 is LGHDT and CDR2 is YNNKEL (reference sequence). CDR3 length: 15 residues. In DNA, the CDR3 is TGTGCCAGCAGCCAAGTCCCTAGCAGATATTACGAGCAGTACTTC. Protein sequence: CASSQVPSRYYEQYF.

This chain connects TRBV5-1 to TRBJ2-5, with 11 positions matching TRBD2. CDR3 length: 16 amino acids. Germline V gives CDR1 SGHRS, CDR2 YFSETQ. The trim removed 4 bases at V and 0 bases at J, leaving 5 bases unmatched. CDR3 sequence: CASSPGLAAYQETQYF. As DNA, the CDR3 is TGCGCCAGCAGCCCGGGACTAGCGGCGTACCAAGAGACCCAGTACTTC.

V is TRBV14 and J is TRBJ1-2; D is unclear. Germline lookup yields CDR1 SGHDN and CDR2 FVKESK. There are 14 residues in the CDR3. The germline V and J ends were trimmed by 5 bases and 6 bases, with 16 bases remaining between them. CDR3 bases: TGTGCCAGCAGCTCGTGGACGGGAACTGATGGCTACACCTTC. Amino acids: CASSSWTGTDGYTF.

This sequence joins TRBV5-6 and TRBJ1-4; D might be TRBD1 (5 bases). CDR1 SGHDT and CDR2 YYEEEE come from the germline V gene. CDR3 length: 13 amino acids. V was clipped by 1 base and J by 7 bases, with 8 bases between them. The CDR3 is CASSLWRGEKLFF. The CDR3 DNA sequence: TGTGCCAGCAGCTTGTGGAGGGGTGAAAAACTGTTTTTT.

This sequence joins TRBV29-1 and TRBJ2-7, with D perhaps matching TRBD2 (5 bases). Trimming removed 1 base from V and 1 base from J, with 8 bases in between. Germline V gene sequence: CDR1 SQVTM, CDR2 ANQGSEA. The CDR3 sequence is 13 residues long. The CDR3 coding sequence is TGCAGCGTTGAAGGCATAGCGTCCTACGAGCAGTACTTC. It translates to CSVEGIASYEQYF.

The V and J genes are TRBV7-3 and TRBJ2-1, with TRBD1 identical over 7 bases. Per the germline V gene, CDR1 is SGHTA and CDR2 is FQGTGA. With 5 bases clipped from V and 14 bases from J, the junction kept 9 bases outside the gene matches. There are 12 residues in the CDR3. In DNA form, the CDR3 reads TGTGCCAGCAGCCAGCGTACAGGGGAGAAGTTCTTC. It codes for CASSQRTGEKFF.

J is TRBJ2-7 and V is TRBV7-2; D is undetermined. Germline-derived CDR1 and CDR2 are SGHTA and FQGNSA. V dropped 0 bases and J dropped 7 bases, with 10 bases sitting between them. The CDR3 contains 13 residues. The CDR3 loop is CASSLATRPEQYF. In DNA, the CDR3 is TGTGCCAGCAGCTTAGCTACCCGGCCGGAGCAGTACTTC. Full variable domain (remainder filled in from reference TRBV7-2 and TRBJ2-7): GAGVSQSPSNKVTEKGKDVELRCDPISGHTALYWYRQSLGQGLEFLIYFQGNSAPDKSGLPSDRFSAERTGGSVSTLTIQRTQQEDSAVYLCASSLATRPEQYFGPGTRLTVT.

This clonotype was found a few times. V is TRBV5-1 and J is TRBJ2-3; a weak D match, TRBD2 (5 bases). Trimming stripped 5 bases from V and 1 base from J, with 11 bases between. The V gene's germline CDR1 is SGHRS and CDR2 YFSETQ. This CDR3 comprises 14 residues. As DNA, the CDR3 is TGCGCCAGCAGTACCGGGATCCGCACAGATACGCAGTATTTT. As protein: CASSTGIRTDTQYF.

This sequence joins TRBV3-1 and TRBJ2-7; 11 bases match TRBD2. Trimming cost V 4 bases and J 4 bases; bases outside gene matches: 6. The CDR3 is made up of 15 amino acids. From germline, CDR1 is LGHDT and CDR2 YNNKEL (reference sequence). CDR3 protein: CASSPTLAGDYEQYF. For the CDR3, the DNA is TGTGCCAGCAGCCCCACACTAGCGGGGGATTACGAGCAGTACTTC.